A single sample gave rise to the 21 T cell receptor beta chains below, sequenced in a study of identical twins. MiXCR, run by TCRdb on the 5' RACE reads, gives a single entry per CDR3 protein. The sample has hundreds of thousands of distinct CDR3 sequences; 20% to 25% are singletons. The same data also contributed to another study, on yellow fever vaccine responses in identical twins.

The sequencing input was CD4+ T cells sorted from blood. The receptors here all came from a woman aged 18-35 years in good health.

This clonotype was observed a few times. The chain uses TRBV29-1 and TRBJ2-1, with D hard to call. This CDR3 contains 13 residues. CDR1 and CDR2 from the germline V gene are SQVTM and ANQGSEA. V gave up 5 bases and J gave up 3 bases, with 11 bases separating them. The CDR3 is CSVFRRHYNEQFF. CDR3 DNA sequence: TGCAGCGTTTTTCGCCGCCACTACAATGAGCAGTTCTTC.

This clonotype was detected only a few times. This chain connects TRBV10-3 to TRBJ2-7, with D perhaps matching TRBD1 (6 bases). The CDR3 has 11 residues. Per germline, CDR1 ENHRY and CDR2 SYGVKD. Trimming shortened V by 10 bases and J by 5 bases, and 12 bases separated the two germline ends. The CDR3 sequence: CATATGNEQYV. In nucleotides, the CDR3 is TGTGCCACTGCGACAGGTAACGAGCAGTACGTC.

The chain is built from TRBV3-1 and TRBJ2-7, with D uncertain. CDR1 is LGHDT, CDR2 YNNKEL, per germline (reference sequence). Trimming removed 1 base at V and 3 bases at J, with 7 bases between. CDR3 length equals 13 residues. CDR3 sequence: CASSQGPGYEQYV. CDR3 bases: TGTGCCAGCAGCCAAGGTCCAGGCTACGAGCAGTACGTC.

V and J are TRBV5-6 and TRBJ2-7; D unclear. CDR3 size: 11 residues. The V and J ends lost 4 bases and 3 bases respectively, with 5 bases between them. Per germline, CDR1 SGHDT and CDR2 YYEEEE. CDR3 bases: TGTGCCAGCAGCGGAAACTACGAGCAGTACGTC. Encoded protein: CASSGNYEQYV.

The chain has TRBV6-5 and TRBJ1-1; D may be TRBD1 (6 bases). This CDR3 has 14 amino acids. In germline, CDR1 is MNHEY, CDR2 SVGAGI. Trimming pared 2 bases from V and 4 bases from J, leaving 11 bases between. The CDR3 DNA sequence: TGTGCCAGCAGTTACCTCCCGGACAGCACTGAAGCTTTCTTT. Its translation is CASSYLPDSTEAFF.

The rearrangement uses TRBV4-2 and TRBJ2-3; 11 positions match TRBD2. This CDR3 has 18 amino acids. The ends lost 5 bases at V and 3 bases at J; junction bases unmatched: 13. Germline V gene sequence: CDR1 LGHNA, CDR2 YNFKEQ. The CDR3 DNA sequence: TGTGCCAGCAGCTCCAGACTAGCGGGGCAATTGGGTACAGATACGCAGTATTTT. It translates to CASSSRLAGQLGTDTQYF.

The chain carries TRBV20-1 and TRBJ2-7; no firm D call. This CDR3 is built from 13 residues. The germline CDR1 and CDR2 sequences are DFQATT and SNEGSKA (reference sequence). V dropped 0 bases and J dropped 3 bases, with 9 bases sitting between them. The CDR3 region has the DNA TGCAGTGCTAGAGACGCCAGGAGCTACGAGCAGTACTTC. Translated: CSARDARSYEQYF.

This clonotype showed up just a few times. The chain couples TRBV12-3 or TRBV12-4 to TRBJ2-2; D not certain. The CDR3 runs to 15 residues. The germline V and J ends were trimmed by 6 bases and 0 bases, with 11 bases remaining between them. CDR3 sequence (DNA): TGTGCCAGCAGGGCCGGACCCGCGAACACCGGGGAGCTGTTTTTT. Its translation: CASRAGPANTGELFF.

V gene TRBV18 combines with J gene TRBJ1-1; 8 positions agree with TRBD1. Germline CDR1 reads KGHSH; CDR2 reads LQKENI. CDR3 size: 15 residues. V shed 0 bases, J shed 3 bases, and the junction held 3 bases outside the gene matches. The CDR3 nucleotides read TGTGCCAGCTCACCACCCGCAGGGGGCTACACTGAAGCTTTCTTT. Its translation is CASSPPAGGYTEAFF.

V and J are TRBV18 and TRBJ2-1; D call uncertain. The germline V gene has CDR1 KGHSH and CDR2 LQKENI. Trimming cost V 0 bases and J 8 bases, with 8 bases left between them. This CDR3 is built from 13 residues. DNA of the CDR3: TGTGCCAGCTCACCACCGCCAGTCCATGAGCAGTTCTTC. This gives the protein CASSPPPVHEQFF.

V usage is TRBV28 and J usage is TRBJ2-1; 13 bases align to TRBD2. This CDR3 comprises 14 residues. V was pared by 7 bases and J by 8 bases, with 5 bases of the junction left unmatched. The germline CDR1 and CDR2 sequences are MDHEN and SYDVKM. The CDR3 spells CASTWTSGSYEQFF. The DNA of the CDR3 is TGTGCCAGCACCTGGACTAGCGGGAGCTATGAGCAGTTCTTC.

Only a few counts were recorded for this clonotype. The chain recombines TRBV28 with TRBJ2-7; 10 bases map to TRBD2. Germline V CDR1 and CDR2: MDHEN, SYDVKM. This CDR3 region has 14 residues. After removal of 8 bases from V and 3 bases from J, the junction contained 7 bases not matched to a gene. The CDR3 sequence: CASGLAGAFYEQYV. The CDR3 coding sequence is TGTGCCAGCGGGCTAGCGGGGGCCTTCTACGAGCAGTACGTC.

This clonotype was picked up a small number of times. The chain is built from TRBV10-3 and TRBJ2-3, with no clear D. Between the trimmed V and J ends, which lost 0 bases and 6 bases, there was a span of 19 bases. The CDR3 has 17 amino acids. Germline CDR1 ENHRY, CDR2 SYGVKD. The CDR3 region has the DNA TGTGCCATCAGTGAGTCTATAGCAGGCAAAAACGGGGATACGCAGTATTTT. It codes for CAISESIAGKNGDTQYF.

DNA of the CDR3: TGTGCCAGCAGCTTAGTAAGCATTGCTAGCAGCTTCAACAATGAGCAGTTCTTC. It is translated as CASSLVSIASSFNNEQFF. The chain employs TRBV11-1 and TRBJ2-1, with D perhaps matching TRBD2 (5 bases). Trimming shortened V by 1 base and J by 5 bases, and 21 bases separated the two germline ends. The CDR3 sequence is 18 residues long. In germline, CDR1 is SGHAT, CDR2 FQDESV (reference sequence).

The J gene is TRBJ1-1, the V gene TRBV12-5; D is perhaps TRBD1 (5 bases). This CDR3 region has 16 residues. Germline V lookup: CDR1 LGHNT, CDR2 FRNRAP. Trimming took 3 bases from V and 1 from J, leaving 15 bases between them. The CDR3 loop reads CASGLDGGATNTEAFF. DNA for the CDR3: TGTGCTAGTGGTTTAGACGGAGGGGCCACGAACACTGAAGCTTTCTTT.

This clonotype was seen a few times. The gene calls are TRBV24-1 and TRBJ2-3, with unresolved D. Trimming stripped 5 bases from V and 3 bases from J, with 11 bases between. CDR1 is KGHDR and CDR2 is SFDVKD in the germline V gene. CDR3 size: 14 residues. This chain's CDR3 is CATSGLLGTDTQYF. Here the CDR3 DNA reads TGTGCCACCAGTGGGCTTCTGGGGACAGATACGCAGTATTTT.

This chain connects TRBV6-1 to TRBJ1-1; D perhaps matches TRBD1 (6 bases). The germline gives CDR1 MNHNS, CDR2 SASEGT. The V end was cut by 3 bases, the J end by 0 bases, with 14 bases between. The CDR3 loop spans 16 amino acids. The CDR3 loop is CASSDQGMGVNTEAFF. The CDR3 DNA is TGTGCCAGCAGTGACCAGGGGATGGGAGTGAACACTGAAGCTTTCTTT.

There are a few counts of this clonotype. The chain couples TRBV29-1 to TRBJ2-3; possibly TRBD2 for D (7 bases). V was clipped by 6 bases and J by 3 bases, with 19 bases between them. Germline CDR1 reads SQVTM; CDR2 reads ANQGSEA. The CDR3 is 15 residues long. CDR3 bases: TGCAGCGTACTGAAGGGGGGGGGCGGGACAGATACGCAGTATTTT. This gives the protein CSVLKGGGGTDTQYF.

This clonotype showed up just a few times. The CDR3 region has the DNA TGTGCCAGCAGCCCTAGGACCGGACTTCTCTTCACTAGCACAGATACGCAGTATTTT. Protein sequence: CASSPRTGLLFTSTDTQYF. The chain uses TRBV11-1 and TRBJ2-3; D may be TRBD2 (5 bases). V lost 5 bases and J 0 bases, leaving 24 bases between the germline ends. The CDR3 is 19 residues long. Germline V gene lookup returns CDR1 SGHAT and CDR2 FQDESV (reference sequence).

This sequence joins TRBV2 and TRBJ1-5, with D unclear. The V gene's germline CDR1 is SNHLY and CDR2 FYNNEI. The V end was cut by 7 bases, the J end by 9 bases, with 16 bases between. The CDR3 covers 13 residues. The CDR3 DNA follows: TGTGCCAGCACAGGAGTAAAGGACGGGCCCCAGCATTTT. This translates into CASTGVKDGPQHF.

This clonotype was picked up many times. The chain carries TRBV5-1 and TRBJ1-2; no definite D call. The CDR3 totals 12 residues. Trimming removed 0 bases at V and 6 bases at J, with 6 bases between. CDR1 is SGHRS, CDR2 YFSETQ, per germline. CDR3 residues: CASSLAADGYTF. The CDR3, as DNA: TGCGCCAGCAGCTTGGCTGCAGATGGCTACACCTTC.